The sequence of this TCR beta chain was determined in a study of low-dose radiotherapy and immunotherapy resistance in tumors. Trimming removed 3 bases at V and 4 bases at J, with 18 bases between. CDR1 is DFQATT, CDR2 SNEGSKA, per germline (reference sequence). The CDR3 is 16 residues long. Priming of first-strand cDNA relied on TRAV- and TRBV-specific primers (covering alpha and beta chains). A roughly 21-cycle PCR with a constant-region primer and V-primer adapter amplified TCRs. In TCRdb, the reads were re-called with MiXCR into one record per CDR3 protein. This sample yields around 10,000 distinct CDR3 sequences, of which approximately 51% are seen a single time; roughly 8% belongs to the top ten.

This chain uses TRBV20-1 with TRBJ2-2, with D possibly TRBD2 on 5 matching bases. This TCR derives from a human donor with advanced metastatic prostate, ovarian, gallbladder or colorectal cancer (not recorded which). This table probably holds off-target reads from a library built for another chain. CDR3 sequence (DNA): TGCAGTGCTAGGCTTCTAGTGACTGCGGGCACCGGGGAGCTGTTTTTT. It codes for CSARLLVTAGTGELFF.